A selection of T cell receptor beta chains follows, all from one sample in a study of blood T cell repertoires in COVID-19. Repertoires were generated with immunoSEQ multiplex PCR, while TCRdb's copy carries only in-frame clones and drops some. The sample consists of 450,000 or so clones, around 90% of them appearing once. Sequencing input: peripheral blood. Source of these receptors: a man aged 18 to 29 with COVID-19, enrolled during active disease. Both conserved end residues are part of each CDR3. The D gene is left open where the match is weak. Rows give clone size only sometimes, using once, few, many, or a class for an expanded clone.

D gene,clone size,J gene,V gene,CDR3 protein
TRBD1,.,TRBJ1-2,TRBV15,CATSRDPGQGDYGYTF
.,.,TRBJ1-5,TRBV10-3,CAVSTGDQAQHF
.,.,TRBJ2-7,TRBV21-1,CASNFYGDRTTSGRPETYEQYF
TRBD2,.,TRBJ2-3,TRBV9,CASSLTPETSGGGTDTQYF
TRBD2,.,TRBJ2-7,TRBV27,CASSLSGTSAYEQYF
TRBD2,once,TRBJ2-1,TRBV24-1,CATSDFETSGLSEQFF
.,.,TRBJ1-1,TRBV14,CASSQDPEVEAFF
.,.,TRBJ2-5,TRBV25-1,CASSQDSLGETQYF
TRBD1,.,TRBJ2-3,TRBV7-3,CASSEGQGITDTQYF
TRBD2,few,TRBJ2-7,TRBV2,CASSESASGSSYEQYF
.,.,TRBJ2-7,TRBV7-8,CASSLGVGNYAVEQYF
.,.,TRBJ1-6,TRBV18,CASSHRNSPLHF
.,.,TRBJ2-7,TRBV7-8,CASSLATGGSGYEQYF
TRBD1,.,TRBJ2-2,TRBV19,CASSKLQGDTGELFF
.,.,TRBJ2-1,TRBV4-1,CASSRQGGAQYNEQFF
.,.,TRBJ2-1,TRBV9,CASSASTGLDEQFF
TRBD1,.,TRBJ2-1,TRBV30,CAWSMGQGYNEQFF
.,.,TRBJ1-1,TRBV6-5,CASSYSITMMNTEAFF
.,.,TRBJ1-1,TRBV18,CASLMGQTNTEAFF
.,.,TRBJ1-1,TRBV3-1/TRBV3-2,CATPGTRTFF
.,.,TRBJ2-7,TRBV27,CASSLGDTYEQYF
TRBD2,.,TRBJ2-2,TRBV4-1,CASSGLAGGTRELFF
.,.,TRBJ2-5,TRBV11-2,CASSFGTKETQYF
TRBD1,.,TRBJ2-7,TRBV27,CASAGGASGYEQYF
TRBD1,.,TRBJ1-2,TRBV10-2,CASSVPGQGIYGYTF
.,.,TRBJ1-1,TRBV18,CASSPDRLNTEAFF
.,.,TRBJ2-3,TRBV10-1,CASSESPGIRTQYF
TRBD1,.,TRBJ1-1,TRBV19,CASRTGDRGNTEAFF
TRBD1,.,TRBJ2-6,TRBV6-5,CASSPTGAGANVLTF
TRBD2,once,TRBJ2-3,TRBV5-1,CASQYWTSSTDTQYF
TRBD1,.,TRBJ2-7,TRBV10-3,CAISEGAGGRDEQYF
TRBD1,.,TRBJ1-2,TRBV2,CASPGGHGYTF
.,once,TRBJ1-1,TRBV10-2,CASGTGGGTEAFF
.,few,TRBJ1-3,TRBV6-5,CASRAWDTGNTIYF
.,.,TRBJ2-1,TRBV2,CASTEDSYNEQFF
.,.,TRBJ2-1,TRBV3-1/TRBV3-2,CASSLTQSSYNEQFF
.,.,TRBJ2-7,TRBV7-9,CASSTSDSYEQYF
TRBD2,.,TRBJ2-3,TRBV30,CAWTPIGEGLWGTQYF
.,.,TRBJ2-7,TRBV27,CASSLSLARLYEQYF
.,once,TRBJ2-5,TRBV12-5,CASGLLDTSLGGETQYF
.,.,TRBJ1-6,TRBV3-1/TRBV3-2,CASSQDGGTNSPLHF
TRBD2,.,TRBJ2-7,TRBV7-2,CASSLKTSGTYEQYF
TRBD1,.,TRBJ2-7,TRBV27,CASSLTGTGSYEQYF
TRBD2,.,TRBJ2-5,TRBV5-1,CASSWGGLAGAQETQYF
TRBD1,.,TRBJ1-1,TRBV5-4,CASVTRGRDTEAFF
.,.,TRBJ2-3,TRBV7-9,CASSLVGTDTQYF
TRBD1,.,TRBJ1-1,TRBV5-1,CASRVRDSAMNTEAFF
TRBD1,.,TRBJ1-2,TRBV19,CASSMEQGILRGYTF
.,.,TRBJ2-2,TRBV10-3,CAISDLSRIFNTGELFF
TRBD1,.,TRBJ2-1,TRBV24-1,CATSDPDRVHEQFF
.,few,TRBJ2-3,TRBV2,CASTSSDTQYF
TRBD1,.,TRBJ1-1,TRBV4-1,CASRRDRVLNTEAFF
TRBD2,.,TRBJ2-2,TRBV2,CASGELAGDTGELFF
.,.,TRBJ1-5,TRBV6-5,CASSQTAVQPQHF
.,.,TRBJ2-7,TRBV11-2,CASSLGGSYEQYF
.,.,TRBJ2-1,TRBV7-9,CASSLVPFAGNEQFF
TRBD1,.,TRBJ2-3,TRBV19,CASSIWTGARDTQYF
TRBD1,.,TRBJ2-1,TRBV10-3,CALGQGSEQFF
TRBD2,.,TRBJ2-2,TRBV9,CASSVNLAGAGELFF
.,.,TRBJ2-5,TRBV9,CASSVGPEETQYF